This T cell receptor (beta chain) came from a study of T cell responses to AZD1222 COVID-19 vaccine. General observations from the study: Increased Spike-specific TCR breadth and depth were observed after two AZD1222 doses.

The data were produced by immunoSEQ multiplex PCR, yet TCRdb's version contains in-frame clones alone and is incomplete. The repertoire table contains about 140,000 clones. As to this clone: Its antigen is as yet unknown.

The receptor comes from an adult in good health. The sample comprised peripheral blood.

The CDR3 spells CASSGAGRGYSPLHF. The CDR3 nucleotides read TGTGCCAGCAGTGGAGCGGGCAGGGGATATTCACCCCTCCACTTT. V and J are TRBV2 and TRBJ1-6; weak D call: TRBD1 (6 bases). CDR3 length: 15 residues. Trimming cost V 4 bases and J 8 bases, with 15 bases left between them. Germline CDR1 reads SNHLY; CDR2 reads FYNNEI.